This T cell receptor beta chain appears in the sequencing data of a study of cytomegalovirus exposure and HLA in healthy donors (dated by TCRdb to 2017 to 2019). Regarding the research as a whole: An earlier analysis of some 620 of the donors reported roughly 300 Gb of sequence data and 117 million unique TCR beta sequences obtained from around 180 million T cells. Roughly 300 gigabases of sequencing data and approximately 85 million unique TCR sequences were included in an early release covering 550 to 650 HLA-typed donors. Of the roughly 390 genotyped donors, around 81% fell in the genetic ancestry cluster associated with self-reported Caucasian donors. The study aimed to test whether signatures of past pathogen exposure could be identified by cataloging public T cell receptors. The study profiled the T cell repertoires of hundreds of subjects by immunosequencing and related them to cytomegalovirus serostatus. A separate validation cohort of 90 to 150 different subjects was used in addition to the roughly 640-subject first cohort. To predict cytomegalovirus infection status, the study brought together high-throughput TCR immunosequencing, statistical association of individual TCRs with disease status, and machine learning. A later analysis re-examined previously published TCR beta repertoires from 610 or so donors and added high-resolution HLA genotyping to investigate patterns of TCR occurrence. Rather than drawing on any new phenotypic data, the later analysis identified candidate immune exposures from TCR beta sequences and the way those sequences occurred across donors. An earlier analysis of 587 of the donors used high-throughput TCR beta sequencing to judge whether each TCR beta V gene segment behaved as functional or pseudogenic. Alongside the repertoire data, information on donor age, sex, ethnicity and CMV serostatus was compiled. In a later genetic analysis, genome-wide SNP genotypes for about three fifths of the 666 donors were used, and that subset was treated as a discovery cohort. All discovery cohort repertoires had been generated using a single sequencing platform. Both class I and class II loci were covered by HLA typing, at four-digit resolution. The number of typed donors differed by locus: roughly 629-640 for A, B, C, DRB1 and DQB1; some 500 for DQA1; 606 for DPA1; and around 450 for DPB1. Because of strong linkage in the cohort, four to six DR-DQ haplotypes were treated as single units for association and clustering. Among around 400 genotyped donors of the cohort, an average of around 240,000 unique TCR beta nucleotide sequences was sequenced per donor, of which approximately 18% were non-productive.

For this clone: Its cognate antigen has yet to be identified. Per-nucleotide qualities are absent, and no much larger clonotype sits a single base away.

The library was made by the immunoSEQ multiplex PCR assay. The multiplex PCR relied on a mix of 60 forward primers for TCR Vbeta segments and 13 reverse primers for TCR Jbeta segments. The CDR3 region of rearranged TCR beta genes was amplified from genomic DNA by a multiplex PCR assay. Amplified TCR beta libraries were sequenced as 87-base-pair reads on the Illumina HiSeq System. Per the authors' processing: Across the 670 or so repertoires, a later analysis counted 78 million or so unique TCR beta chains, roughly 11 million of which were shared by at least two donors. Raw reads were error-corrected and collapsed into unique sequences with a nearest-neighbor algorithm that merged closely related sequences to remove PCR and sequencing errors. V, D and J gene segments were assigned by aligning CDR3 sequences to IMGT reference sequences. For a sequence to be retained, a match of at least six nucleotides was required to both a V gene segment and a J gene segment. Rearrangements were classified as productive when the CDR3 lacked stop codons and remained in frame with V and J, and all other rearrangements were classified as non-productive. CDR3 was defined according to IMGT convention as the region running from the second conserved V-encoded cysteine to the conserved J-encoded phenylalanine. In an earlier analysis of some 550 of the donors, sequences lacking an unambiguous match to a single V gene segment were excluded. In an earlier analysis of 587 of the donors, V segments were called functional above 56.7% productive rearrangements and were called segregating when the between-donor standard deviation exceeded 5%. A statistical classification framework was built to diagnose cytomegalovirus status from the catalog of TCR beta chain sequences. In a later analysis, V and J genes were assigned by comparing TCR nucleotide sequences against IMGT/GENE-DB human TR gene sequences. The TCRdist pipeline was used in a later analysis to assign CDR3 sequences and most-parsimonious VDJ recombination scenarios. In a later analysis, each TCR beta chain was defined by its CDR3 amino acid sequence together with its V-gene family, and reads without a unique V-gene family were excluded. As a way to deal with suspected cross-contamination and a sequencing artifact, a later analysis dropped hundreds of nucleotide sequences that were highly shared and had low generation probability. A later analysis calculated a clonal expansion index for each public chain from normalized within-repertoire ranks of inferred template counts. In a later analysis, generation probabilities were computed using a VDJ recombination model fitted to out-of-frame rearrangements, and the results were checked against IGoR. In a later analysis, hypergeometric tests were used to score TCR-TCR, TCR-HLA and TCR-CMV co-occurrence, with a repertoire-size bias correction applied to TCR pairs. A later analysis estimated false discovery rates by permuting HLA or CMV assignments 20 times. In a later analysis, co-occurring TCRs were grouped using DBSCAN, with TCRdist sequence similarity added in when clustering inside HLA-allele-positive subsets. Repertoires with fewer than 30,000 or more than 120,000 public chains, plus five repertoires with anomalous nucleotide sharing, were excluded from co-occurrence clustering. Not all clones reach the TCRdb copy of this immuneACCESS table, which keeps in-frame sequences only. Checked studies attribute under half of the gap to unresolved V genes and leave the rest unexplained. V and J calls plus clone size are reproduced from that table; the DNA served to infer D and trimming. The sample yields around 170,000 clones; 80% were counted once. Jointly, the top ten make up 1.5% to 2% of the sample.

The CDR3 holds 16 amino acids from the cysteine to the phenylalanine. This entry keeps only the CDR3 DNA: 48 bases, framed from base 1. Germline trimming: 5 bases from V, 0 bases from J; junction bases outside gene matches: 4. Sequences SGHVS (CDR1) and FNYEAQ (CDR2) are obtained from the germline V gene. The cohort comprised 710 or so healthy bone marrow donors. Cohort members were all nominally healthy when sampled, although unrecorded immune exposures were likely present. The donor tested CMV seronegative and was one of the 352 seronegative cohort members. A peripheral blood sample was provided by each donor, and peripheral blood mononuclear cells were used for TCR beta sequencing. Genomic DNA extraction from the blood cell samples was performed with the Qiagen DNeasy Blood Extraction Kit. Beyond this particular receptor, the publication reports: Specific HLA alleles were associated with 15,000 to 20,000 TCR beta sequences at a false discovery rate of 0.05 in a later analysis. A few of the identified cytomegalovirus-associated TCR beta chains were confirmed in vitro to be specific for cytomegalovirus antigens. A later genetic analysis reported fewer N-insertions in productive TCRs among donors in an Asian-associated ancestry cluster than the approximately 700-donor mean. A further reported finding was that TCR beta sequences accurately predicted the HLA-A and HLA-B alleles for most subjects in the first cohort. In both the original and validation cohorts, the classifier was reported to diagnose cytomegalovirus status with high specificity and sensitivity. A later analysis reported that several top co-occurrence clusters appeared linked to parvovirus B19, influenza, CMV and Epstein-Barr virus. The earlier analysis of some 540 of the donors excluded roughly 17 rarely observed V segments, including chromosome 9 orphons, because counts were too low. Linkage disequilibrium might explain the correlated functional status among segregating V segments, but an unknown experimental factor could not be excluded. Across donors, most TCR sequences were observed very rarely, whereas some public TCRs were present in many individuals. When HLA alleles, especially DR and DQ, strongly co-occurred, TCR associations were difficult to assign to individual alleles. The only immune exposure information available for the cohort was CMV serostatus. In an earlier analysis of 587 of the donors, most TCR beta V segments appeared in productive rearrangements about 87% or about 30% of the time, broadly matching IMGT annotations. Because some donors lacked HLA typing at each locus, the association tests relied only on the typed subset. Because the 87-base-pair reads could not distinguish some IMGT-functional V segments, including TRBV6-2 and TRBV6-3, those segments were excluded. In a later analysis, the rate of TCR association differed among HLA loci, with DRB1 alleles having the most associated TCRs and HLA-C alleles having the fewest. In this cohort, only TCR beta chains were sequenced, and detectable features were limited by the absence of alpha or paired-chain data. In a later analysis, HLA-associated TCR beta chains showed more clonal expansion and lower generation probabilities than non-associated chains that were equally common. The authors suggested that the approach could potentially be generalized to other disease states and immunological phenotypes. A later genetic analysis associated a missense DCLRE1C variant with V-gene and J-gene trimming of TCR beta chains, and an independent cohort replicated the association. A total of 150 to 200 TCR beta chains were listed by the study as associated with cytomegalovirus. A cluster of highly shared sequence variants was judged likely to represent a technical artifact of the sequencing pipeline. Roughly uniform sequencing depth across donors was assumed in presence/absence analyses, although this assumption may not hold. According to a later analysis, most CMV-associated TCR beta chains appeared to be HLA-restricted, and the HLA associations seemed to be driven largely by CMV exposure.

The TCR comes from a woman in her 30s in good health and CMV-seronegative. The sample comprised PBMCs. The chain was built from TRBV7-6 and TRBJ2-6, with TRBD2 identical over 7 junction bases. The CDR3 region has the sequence CASSPREASGANVLTF. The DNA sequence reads TGTGCCAGCAGCCCCCGGGAGGCCTCTGGGGCCAACGTCCTGACTTTC. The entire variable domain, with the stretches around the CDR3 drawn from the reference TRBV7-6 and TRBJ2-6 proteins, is GAGVSQSPRYKVTKRGQDVALRCDPISGHVSLYWYRQALGQGPEFLTYFNYEAQQDKSGLPNDRFSAERPEGSISTLTIQRTEQRDSAMYRCASSPREASGANVLTFGAGSRLTVL.